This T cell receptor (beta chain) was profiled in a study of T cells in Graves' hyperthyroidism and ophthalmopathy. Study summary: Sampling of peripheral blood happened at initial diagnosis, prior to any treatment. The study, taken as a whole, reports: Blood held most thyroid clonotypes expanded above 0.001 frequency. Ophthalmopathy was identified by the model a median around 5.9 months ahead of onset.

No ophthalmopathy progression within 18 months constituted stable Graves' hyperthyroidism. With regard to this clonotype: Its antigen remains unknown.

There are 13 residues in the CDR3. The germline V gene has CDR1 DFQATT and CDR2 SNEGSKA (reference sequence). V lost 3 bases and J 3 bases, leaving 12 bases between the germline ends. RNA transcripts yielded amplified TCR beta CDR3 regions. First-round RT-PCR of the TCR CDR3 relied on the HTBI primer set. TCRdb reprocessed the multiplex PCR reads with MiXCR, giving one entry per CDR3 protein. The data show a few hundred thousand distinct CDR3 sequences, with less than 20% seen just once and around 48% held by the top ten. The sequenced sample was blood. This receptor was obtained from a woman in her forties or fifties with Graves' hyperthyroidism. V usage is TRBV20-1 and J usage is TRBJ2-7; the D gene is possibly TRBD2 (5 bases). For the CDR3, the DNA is TGCAGTGCTAGGACTCGACGGGACTACGAGCAGTACTTC. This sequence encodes CSARTRRDYEQYF.